These 7 T cell receptor beta chains originate from one sample sequenced in a study of CD8 T cells in cerebrospinal fluid in Alzheimer's disease. Following a re-call of the 10x single-cell sequencing reads, TCRdb has one entry per CDR3 protein and lacks DNA. This sample's table reports over a thousand distinct CDR3 sequences. Sequencing input: cerebrospinal fluid. The source is a human donor in good health.

This clonotype is deemed medium-sized (0.01 to 0.1%) by its frequency. The chain couples TRBV2 to TRBJ2-2; TCRdb selects TRBD1, and the lack of DNA leaves this call unchecked. CDR3 length equals 15 residues. Per the germline V gene, CDR1 is SNHLY and CDR2 is FYNNEI. CDR3 protein: CASRAGVGRAGELFF.

The rearrangement uses TRBV18 and TRBJ2-3; with no DNA, the TCRdb D assignment of TRBD1 cannot be verified. The CDR3 sequence is 18 residues long. CDR1 and CDR2 (germline): KGHSH, LQKENI. CDR3 protein: CASSPPNRGGGAGGTQYF.

This clonotype counts as medium-sized by frequency. The chain is built from TRBV18 and TRBJ2-5; TCRdb calls TRBD2, which cannot be checked without DNA. The germline V gene encodes CDR1 KGHSH and CDR2 LQKENI. CDR3 length: 14 residues. This CDR3 reads CASRIDSAQETQYF.

The chain is built from TRBV19 and TRBJ2-5; TCRdb selects TRBD2, and the lack of DNA leaves this call unchecked. The CDR3 loop spans 12 amino acids. Germline V gene data show CDR1 as LNHDA and CDR2 as SQIVND (reference sequence). The CDR3 loop reads CASSEDGRGEYF.

This clonotype shows up as medium-sized by frequency. V and J are TRBV5-5 and TRBJ2-7; with no DNA, the TCRdb D assignment of TRBD2 cannot be verified. Germline lookup yields CDR1 SGHKS and CDR2 YYEKEE (reference sequence). The CDR3 has 15 amino acids. CDR3 sequence reads: CASSLYRTSQGEQYF.

This clonotype is medium-sized by frequency. The chain joins TRBV4-1 to TRBJ1-5; checking the TCRdb D call of TRBD1 is not possible without DNA. Per germline, CDR1 MGHRA and CDR2 YSYEKL. The CDR3 is 15 amino acids. CDR3 in amino acids: CASSRGQWGNQPQHF.

According to its frequency, this clonotype is large. The CDR3 region is CSASGGNTEAFF. The gene calls are TRBV20-1 and TRBJ1-1; checking the TCRdb D call of TRBD1 is not possible without DNA. Per the germline V gene, CDR1 is DFQATT and CDR2 is SNEGSKA (reference sequence). The CDR3 is 12 amino acids.